Listed below are T cell receptor beta chains from one sample, sequenced in a study of T cells after yellow fever vaccination. In TCRdb, the 5' RACE reads were re-called with MiXCR into one record per CDR3 protein. The sample yields approximately 510,000 distinct CDR3 sequences, 21% seen once. This material consisted of PBMCs, taken more than 20 days after the first yellow fever vaccination. The receptors stem from a man younger than 35 who received the YFV17D yellow fever vaccine. CDR3s include the opening cysteine and the closing phenylalanine or tryptophan. Each record gives: clone size, CDR3 length, J gene, V gene, D gene, CDR3 DNA, CDR3 protein. A D gene is named only where the DNA matches it firmly. Clone sizes are given selectively: once, few, many, or a class where the clone is expanded.

>.|15|TRBJ2-5|TRBV4-1|TRBD2
TGCGCCAGCAGCCAAGAGCGCGCGGGAGGGGAGACCCAGTACTTC
CASSQERAGGETQYF
>.|15|TRBJ2-1|TRBV3-1|TRBD2
TGTGCCAGCACTTCTAGCGGGGAAATCTACAATGAGCAGTTCTTC
CASTSSGEIYNEQFF
>.|16|TRBJ2-5|TRBV7-3|TRBD2
TGTGCCAGCAGCTGGCTAGCGGGGGGGCCTAAGGAGACCCAGTACTTC
CASSWLAGGPKETQYF
>.|12|TRBJ2-5|TRBV12-3/TRBV12-4|.
TGTGCCAGCACATGTGAGGGAGAGACCCAGTACTTT
CASTCEGETQYF
>.|16|TRBJ2-5|TRBV24-1|TRBD1
TGTGCCACCAGTGATGGGGACAGAAGTATCCAAGAGACCCAGTACTTC
CATSDGDRSIQETQYF
>.|14|TRBJ1-1|TRBV20-1|.
TGCAGTGCTAGGCCGAATCTCAGGAACACTGAAGCTTTCTTT
CSARPNLRNTEAFF
>few|13|TRBJ2-2|TRBV12-3/TRBV12-4|.
TGTGCCAGCAGGCTAGTCCCTGCCGGGGAGCTGTTTTTT
CASRLVPAGELFF
>.|12|TRBJ1-1|TRBV3-1|.
TGTGCCAGCAGCCGAGAGTGGACTGAAGCTTTCTTT
CASSREWTEAFF
>.|15|TRBJ2-1|TRBV6-1|.
TGTGCCAGCACCCGAAGGGGGGGGCTCTACAATGAGCAGTTCTTC
CASTRRGGLYNEQFF
>few|17|TRBJ2-1|TRBV27|.
TGTGCCAGCAGTTTAGCCCCAGGGGCCGAATCCTACAATGAGCAGTTCTTC
CASSLAPGAESYNEQFF
>once|16|TRBJ2-2|TRBV20-1|.
TGCAGTGCTAGTCTTTATCCGGGACTCCACACCGGGGAGCTGTTTTTT
CSASLYPGLHTGELFF
>.|13|TRBJ2-1|TRBV7-3|.
TGTGCCAGCAGCTTCTACCTGAACAATGAGCAGTTCTTC
CASSFYLNNEQFF
>few|15|TRBJ2-7|TRBV20-1|TRBD2
TGCAGTGCTACCGGGGTAGCGGGGAGCTCCTACGAGCAGTACTTC
CSATGVAGSSYEQYF
>few|13|TRBJ1-1|TRBV29-1|.
TGCAGCGTTGTTGCTCGAGGGTCCTCTGAAGCTTTCTTT
CSVVARGSSEAFF
>.|15|TRBJ2-2|TRBV6-1|.
TGTGCCAGCAGTGAAGCCCCATATAACACCGGGGAGCTGTTTTTT
CASSEAPYNTGELFF
>few|12|TRBJ2-2|TRBV30|.
TGTGCCCGGGTGGACAGCACCGGGGAGCTGTTTTTT
CARVDSTGELFF
>many|12|TRBJ2-2|TRBV7-2|.
TGTGCCAGCAGTTTCTACACCGGGGAGCTGTTTTTT
CASSFYTGELFF
>.|14|TRBJ1-1|TRBV6-5|.
TGTGCCAGCAGTTACAGTGCAGATTACACTGAAGCTTTCTTT
CASSYSADYTEAFF
>.|15|TRBJ2-1|TRBV11-2|.
TGTGCCAGCAGCTTTGAACTAGGTTCCTACAATGAGCAGTTCTTC
CASSFELGSYNEQFF
>.|15|TRBJ2-1|TRBV7-2|.
TGTGCCAGCAGCCCGCTAGGGGGGGCCTCCAATGAGCAGTTCTTC
CASSPLGGASNEQFF
>few|13|TRBJ1-1|TRBV25-1|.
TGTGCCAGCAGCAGGGAAGTGAACACTGAAGCTTTCTTT
CASSREVNTEAFF
>.|14|TRBJ2-4|TRBV7-2|TRBD2
TGTGCCAGCAGCCCATCGGGGGGGACAAACATTCAGTACTTC
CASSPSGGTNIQYF
>few|14|TRBJ1-2|TRBV7-9|.
TGTGCCAGCAGCATGGCCCTCGGGGGGTATGGCTACACCTTC
CASSMALGGYGYTF
>.|14|TRBJ2-1|TRBV6-1|TRBD2
TGTGCCAGCAGCTTCGGACTAGGGTTCGATGAGCAGTTCTTC
CASSFGLGFDEQFF
>few|12|TRBJ2-1|TRBV20-1|.
TGCAGTGCTAGACGGCTGGAAAGTGAGCAGTTCTTC
CSARRLESEQFF
>few|13|TRBJ1-2|TRBV27|.
TGTGCCAGCAGGCCCCGGGGGGTCTATGGCTACACCTTC
CASRPRGVYGYTF
>few|13|TRBJ1-1|TRBV4-1|TRBD1
TGCGCCAGCAGCCAAGTGGAGGGGGCCGAAGCTTTCTTT
CASSQVEGAEAFF
>few|14|TRBJ2-2|TRBV6-1|TRBD1
TGTGCCAGCGGAGCCAGACAGGGGAGCGGGGAGCTGTTTTTT
CASGARQGSGELFF
>few|14|TRBJ2-7|TRBV13|TRBD1
TGTGCCAGCAGCCTAGGTACAGGGGGCGACGAGCAGTACTTC
CASSLGTGGDEQYF
>.|14|TRBJ1-6|TRBV2|.
TGTGCCAGCAGTGCGGGGGACGGAAATTCACCCCTCCACTTT
CASSAGDGNSPLHF
>.|15|TRBJ1-4|TRBV7-7|TRBD1
TGTGCTAGCAGCCCCACAGGGGTACCTAATGAAAAACTGTTTTTT
CASSPTGVPNEKLFF
>.|15|TRBJ2-2|TRBV24-1|TRBD2
TGTGCCACCAGTGATCCCGGGGGGGTGACCGGGGAGCTGTTTTTT
CATSDPGGVTGELFF
>.|14|TRBJ2-2|TRBV6-1|.
TGTGCCAGCACCTCCCCCCTGAACACCGGGGAGCTGTTTTTT
CASTSPLNTGELFF
>.|16|TRBJ2-1|TRBV27|.
TGTGCCAGCAGTTTATCGGGGTTGTTGTCCTACAATGAGCAGTTCTTC
CASSLSGLLSYNEQFF
>few|15|TRBJ2-2|TRBV29-1|TRBD1
TGCAGCGCCGTTGACAGGGAGACGAACACCGGGGAGCTGTTTTTT
CSAVDRETNTGELFF
>.|15|TRBJ1-6|TRBV9|TRBD1
TGTGCCAGCAGCGAGGGGACAGGGGAAGTTTCACCCCTCCACTTT
CASSEGTGEVSPLHF
>.|17|TRBJ2-2|TRBV7-9|.
TGTGCCAGCAGCTTAAGAAGGGTAGGACTGAACACCGGGGAGCTGTTTTTT
CASSLRRVGLNTGELFF
>few|14|TRBJ2-2|TRBV27|.
TGTGCCAGCAAAGGTCTACTAAGCACCGGGGAGCTGTTTTTT
CASKGLLSTGELFF
>few|12|TRBJ2-7|TRBV12-3/TRBV12-4|.
TGTGCCAGCAGTCGGGGGGCGTACGAGCAGTACTTC
CASSRGAYEQYF
>few|14|TRBJ2-5|TRBV20-1|TRBD2
TGCAGTGCGCCGCCCGGGGGGGGGCGAGAGACCCAGTACTTC
CSAPPGGGRETQYF
>.|13|TRBJ1-2|TRBV10-3|TRBD1
TGTGCCATCACAGGCAGGGGGTCGCGCGGCTACACCTTC
CAITGRGSRGYTF
>.|15|TRBJ2-5|TRBV7-3|.
TGTGCCAGCAGCCAAGCAGGGGCATGGGGAGAGACCCAGTACTTC
CASSQAGAWGETQYF
>many|13|TRBJ1-5|TRBV29-1|.
TGCAGCGCTACCCTCGGGGGAGATCAGCCCCAGCATTTT
CSATLGGDQPQHF
>few|15|TRBJ2-5|TRBV4-3|.
TGCGCCAGCAGCGACCGGCGGACGTACCAAGAGACCCAGTACTTC
CASSDRRTYQETQYF
>.|14|TRBJ1-6|TRBV19|TRBD1
TGTGCCAGTAGTTACGGACAGGATAATTCACCCCTCCACTTT
CASSYGQDNSPLHF